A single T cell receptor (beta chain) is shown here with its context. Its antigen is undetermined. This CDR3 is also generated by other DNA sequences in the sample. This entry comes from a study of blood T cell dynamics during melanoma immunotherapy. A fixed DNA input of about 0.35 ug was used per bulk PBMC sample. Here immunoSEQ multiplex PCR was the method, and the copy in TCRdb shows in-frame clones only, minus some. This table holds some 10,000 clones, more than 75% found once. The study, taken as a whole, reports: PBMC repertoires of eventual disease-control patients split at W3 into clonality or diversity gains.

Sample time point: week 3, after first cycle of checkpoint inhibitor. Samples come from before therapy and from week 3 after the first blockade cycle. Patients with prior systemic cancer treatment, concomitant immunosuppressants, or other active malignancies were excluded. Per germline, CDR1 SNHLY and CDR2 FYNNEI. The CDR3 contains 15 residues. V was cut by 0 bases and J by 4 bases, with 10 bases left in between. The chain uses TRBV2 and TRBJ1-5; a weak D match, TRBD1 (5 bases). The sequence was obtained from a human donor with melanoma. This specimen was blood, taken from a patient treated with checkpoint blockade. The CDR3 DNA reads TGTGCCAGCAGTGAAGCAGGGGTAGGGAATCAGCCCCAGCATTTT. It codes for CASSEAGVGNQPQHF.